The T cell receptor beta chain under discussion was sequenced for a study of CD8 T cells in ankylosing spondylitis. The V gene lost 1 base and the J gene lost 9 bases, with 8 bases spanning the gap. Germline V lookup: CDR1 LGHDT, CDR2 YNNKEL (reference sequence). There are 12 residues in the CDR3. TCRdb independently ran MiXCR on the 5' RACE reads; one entry per CDR3 protein. The repertoire holds 350,000 or so distinct CDR3 sequences, with roughly 14% as singletons. The sequenced sample consisted of blood, either unsorted or a sorted T cell fraction (not recorded which). The chain is built from TRBV3-1 and TRBJ2-3; weak D call: TRBD2 (5 bases). The clonotype originates from a male donor with ankylosing spondylitis or in good health (not recorded which). CDR3 protein: CASSQGEFTQYF. The DNA of the CDR3 is TGTGCCAGCAGCCAAGGGGAGTTCACGCAGTATTTT.